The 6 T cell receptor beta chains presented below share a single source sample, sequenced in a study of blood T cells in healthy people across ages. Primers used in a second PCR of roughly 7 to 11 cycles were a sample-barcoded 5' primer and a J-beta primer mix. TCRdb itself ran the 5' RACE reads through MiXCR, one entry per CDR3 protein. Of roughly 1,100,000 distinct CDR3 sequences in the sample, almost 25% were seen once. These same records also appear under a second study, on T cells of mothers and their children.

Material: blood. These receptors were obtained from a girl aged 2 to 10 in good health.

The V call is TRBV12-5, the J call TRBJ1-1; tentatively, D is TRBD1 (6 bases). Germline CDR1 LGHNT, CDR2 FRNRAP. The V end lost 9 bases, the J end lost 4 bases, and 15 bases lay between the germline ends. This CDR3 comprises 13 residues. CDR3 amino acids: CASWGAGATEAFF. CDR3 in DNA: TGTGCTAGCTGGGGGGCAGGGGCCACTGAAGCTTTCTTT.

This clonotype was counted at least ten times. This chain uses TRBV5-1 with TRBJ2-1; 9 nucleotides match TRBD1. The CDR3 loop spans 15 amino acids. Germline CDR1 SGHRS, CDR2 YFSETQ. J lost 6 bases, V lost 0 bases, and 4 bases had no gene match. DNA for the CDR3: TGCGCCAGCAGCTTGGGGACAGGGGAGATCAATGAGCAGTTCTTC. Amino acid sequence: CASSLGTGEINEQFF.

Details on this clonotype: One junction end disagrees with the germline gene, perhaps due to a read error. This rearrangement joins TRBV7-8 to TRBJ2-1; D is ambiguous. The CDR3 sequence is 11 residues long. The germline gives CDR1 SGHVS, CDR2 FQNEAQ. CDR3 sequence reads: CANSLTNEQFF. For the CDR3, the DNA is TGTGCCAACAGCTTAACCAATGAGCAGTTCTTC.

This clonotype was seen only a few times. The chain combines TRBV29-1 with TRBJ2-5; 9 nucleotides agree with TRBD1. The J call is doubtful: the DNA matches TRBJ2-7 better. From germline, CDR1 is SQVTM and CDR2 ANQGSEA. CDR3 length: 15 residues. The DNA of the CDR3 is TGCAGCGTTGTCTTTACGGGACAGGGAGGCTACGAGCAGTACTTC. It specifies CSVVFTGQGGYEQYF.

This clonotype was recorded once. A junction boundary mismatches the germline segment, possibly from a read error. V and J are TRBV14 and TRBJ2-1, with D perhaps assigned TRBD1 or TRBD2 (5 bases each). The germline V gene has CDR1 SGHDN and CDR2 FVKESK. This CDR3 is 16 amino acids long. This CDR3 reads CASSQVFGTSYNQQFF. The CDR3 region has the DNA TGTGCCAGCAGCCAAGTTTTCGGGACCTCCTACAATCAGCAGTTCTTC. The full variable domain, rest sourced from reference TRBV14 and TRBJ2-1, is EAGVTQFPSHSVIEKGQTVTLRCDPISGHDNLYWYRRVMGKEIKFLLHFVKESKQDESGMPNNRFLAERTGGTYSTLKVQPAELEDSGVYFCASSQVFGTSYNQQFFGPGTRLTVL.

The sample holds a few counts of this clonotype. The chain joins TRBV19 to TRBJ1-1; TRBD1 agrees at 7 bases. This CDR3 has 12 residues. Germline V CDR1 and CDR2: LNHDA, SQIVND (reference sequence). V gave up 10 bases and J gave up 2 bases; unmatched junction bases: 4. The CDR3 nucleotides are TGTGCCACTCACAGGGGCAACACTGAAGCTTTCTTT. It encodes CATHRGNTEAFF.